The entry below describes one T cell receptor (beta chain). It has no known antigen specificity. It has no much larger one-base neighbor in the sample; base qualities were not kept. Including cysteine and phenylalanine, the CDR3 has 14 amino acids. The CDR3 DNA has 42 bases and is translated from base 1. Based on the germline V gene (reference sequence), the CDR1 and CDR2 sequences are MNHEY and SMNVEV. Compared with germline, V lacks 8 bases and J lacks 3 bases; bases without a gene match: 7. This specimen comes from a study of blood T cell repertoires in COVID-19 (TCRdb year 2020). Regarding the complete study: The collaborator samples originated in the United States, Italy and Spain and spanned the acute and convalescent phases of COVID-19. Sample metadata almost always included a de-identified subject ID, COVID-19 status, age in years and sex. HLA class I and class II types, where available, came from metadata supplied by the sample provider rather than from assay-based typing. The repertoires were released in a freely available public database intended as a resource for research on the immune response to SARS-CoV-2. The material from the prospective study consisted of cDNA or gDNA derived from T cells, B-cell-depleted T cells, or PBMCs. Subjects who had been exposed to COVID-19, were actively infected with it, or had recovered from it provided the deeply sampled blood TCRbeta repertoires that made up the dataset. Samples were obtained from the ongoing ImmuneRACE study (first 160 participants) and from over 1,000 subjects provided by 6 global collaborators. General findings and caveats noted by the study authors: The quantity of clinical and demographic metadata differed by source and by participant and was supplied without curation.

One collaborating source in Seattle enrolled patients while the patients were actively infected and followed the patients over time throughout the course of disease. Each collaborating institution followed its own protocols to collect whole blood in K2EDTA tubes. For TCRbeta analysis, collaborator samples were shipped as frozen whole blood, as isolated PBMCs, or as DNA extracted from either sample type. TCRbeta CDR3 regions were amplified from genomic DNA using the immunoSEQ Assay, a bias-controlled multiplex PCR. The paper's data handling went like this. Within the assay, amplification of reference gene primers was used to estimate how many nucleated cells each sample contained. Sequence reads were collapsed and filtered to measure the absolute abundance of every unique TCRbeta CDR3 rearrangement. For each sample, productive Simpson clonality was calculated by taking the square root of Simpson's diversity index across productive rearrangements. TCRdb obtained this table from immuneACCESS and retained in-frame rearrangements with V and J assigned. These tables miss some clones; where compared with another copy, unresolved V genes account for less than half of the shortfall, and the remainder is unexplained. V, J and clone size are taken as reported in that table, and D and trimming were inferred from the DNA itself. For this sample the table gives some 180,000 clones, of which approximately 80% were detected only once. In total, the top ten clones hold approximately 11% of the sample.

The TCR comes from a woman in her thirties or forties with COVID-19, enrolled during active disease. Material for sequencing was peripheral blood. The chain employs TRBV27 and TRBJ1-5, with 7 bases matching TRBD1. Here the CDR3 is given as CASGQTGNNQPQHF. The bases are TGTGCCAGCGGACAGACAGGGAACAATCAGCCCCAGCATTTT.